The following is a T cell receptor (beta chain) sequence with its context. Its antigen remains undetermined. Within one base of it there is no much larger clone, and no base qualities were kept. Within the sample, other DNA sequences also encode this same CDR3. Receptor libraries were prepared by the immunoSEQ multiplex PCR assay. This is the immuneACCESS table as TCRdb keeps it, with only in-frame sequences that have V and J called. A part of the clones is gone; compared with another copy, unresolved V genes explain less than half, and the rest is unexplained. For this sample there are roughly 150,000 clones; around 90% appear just once. In total, the top ten clones hold about 1.7% of the sample. The data are from a study of control samples from healthy donors and cancer patients (dated by TCRdb to 2018 to 2021). The V and J ends are trimmed by 5 bases and 5 bases, leaving 9 bases between them. The germline V gene (reference sequence) gives CDR1 as LNHDA and CDR2 as SQIVND. The CDR3 contains 13 residues, cysteine and phenylalanine counted. The kept DNA is CDR3 alone, 39 bases in frame from the first base.

Sequencing was carried out using blood. This sequence was found in a man aged 18 to 29 in good health. The chain is assembled from TRBV19 and TRBJ1-4, with an unclear D gene assignment. The bases are TGTGCCAGTAGTGGGCAGTGGAATGAAAAACTGTTTTTT. It specifies CASSGQWNEKLFF.